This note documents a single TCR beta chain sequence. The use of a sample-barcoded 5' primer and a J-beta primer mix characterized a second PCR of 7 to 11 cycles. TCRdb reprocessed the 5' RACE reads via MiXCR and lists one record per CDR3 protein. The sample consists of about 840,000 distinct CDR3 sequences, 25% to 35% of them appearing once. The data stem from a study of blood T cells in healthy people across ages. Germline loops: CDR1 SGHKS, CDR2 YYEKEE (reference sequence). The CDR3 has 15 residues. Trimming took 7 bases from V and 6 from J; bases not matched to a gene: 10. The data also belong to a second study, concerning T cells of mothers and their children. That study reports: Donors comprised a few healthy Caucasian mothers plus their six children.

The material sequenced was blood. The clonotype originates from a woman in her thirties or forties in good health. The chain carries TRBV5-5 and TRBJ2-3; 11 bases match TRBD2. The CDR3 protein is CASVAGTSGQDTQYF. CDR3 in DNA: TGTGCCAGCGTTGCCGGGACTAGCGGTCAGGATACGCAGTATTTT.